Presented here are 28 T cell receptor beta chains from one specimen sequenced in a study of read filtering for tumor transcriptome and immune sequencing. This library used approximately 370 ng RNA and molecular barcoded adaptors spanning alpha/delta and beta/gamma chains. In TCRdb, the reads were re-called with MiXCR into one record per CDR3 protein. Among 130,000 or so distinct CDR3 sequences listed, roughly 13% were seen once. Sequences were obtained from a population of CD138-negative cells sorted from bone marrow. The receptors come from a donor aged 40 or over with multiple myeloma.

This clonotype was observed at least ten times. The gene calls are TRBV20-1 and TRBJ2-1; D possibly corresponds to TRBD2 (5 bases). CDR3 length equals 11 residues. CDR1 is DFQATT, CDR2 SNEGSKA, per germline (reference sequence). Between the trimmed V and J ends, which lost 5 bases and 6 bases, there was a span of 8 bases. This CDR3 is CSALGGNEQFF. In DNA form, the CDR3 reads TGCAGTGCTCTAGGAGGCAATGAGCAGTTCTTC.

This clonotype was observed a few times. The chain joins TRBV18 to TRBJ2-3; D is unresolved. Germline V CDR1 and CDR2: KGHSH, LQKENI. The ends were cut back, 1 base at V and 6 bases at J, with 2 bases in the middle. The CDR3 is 11 residues long. CDR3 coding DNA: TGTGCCAGCTCACCACAGGATACGCAGTATTTT. It is translated as CASSPQDTQYF.

Details on this clonotype: One end of the junction fails to match germline, which may point to a read error. V usage is TRBV11-2 and J usage is TRBJ2-1, with TRBD1 as a possible D gene (6 bases). This CDR3 comprises 13 residues. CDR1 and CDR2 from the germline V gene are SGHAT and FQNNGV. CDR3 nucleotide sequence: TGTGCTAGCAGCTACAAACAGGGTTATGAGAAGTTCTTC. Encoded protein: CASSYKQGYEKFF.

This clonotype was observed many times. The chain is built from TRBV30 and TRBJ2-1; no reliable D call. The CDR3 consists of 15 residues. Germline V lookup: CDR1 GTSNPN, CDR2 SVGIG (reference sequence). V was pared by 4 bases and J by 9 bases, with 22 bases between. CDR3 region: CAWTPARKFVGEQFF. CDR3 bases: TGTGCCTGGACCCCGGCCAGAAAGTTCGTGGGTGAGCAGTTCTTC.

This clonotype has a count of ten or more. The chain links TRBV20-1 to TRBJ2-3; unclear D gene. V gave up 3 bases and J gave up 2 bases, with 6 bases separating them. From germline, CDR1 is DFQATT and CDR2 SNEGSKA (reference sequence). The CDR3 spans 12 residues. The CDR3 protein is CSASVNTDTQYF. The CDR3, as DNA: TGCAGTGCTAGCGTAAACACAGATACGCAGTATTTT.

The chain couples TRBV4-2 to TRBJ1-5; D is possibly TRBD1 (5 bases). The V gene's germline CDR1 is LGHNA and CDR2 YNFKEQ. Trimming took 0 bases from V and 6 from J, leaving 6 bases between them. The CDR3 covers 13 residues. The CDR3 coding sequence is TGTGCCAGCAGCCAAGACAGGGTTCAGCCCCAGCATTTT. Its translation is CASSQDRVQPQHF.

This clonotype was detected many times. The V gene is TRBV20-1, the J gene TRBJ1-5; D might be TRBD1 (6 bases). The CDR3 loop spans 14 amino acids. CDR1 is DFQATT and CDR2 is SNEGSKA in the germline V gene (reference sequence). V was pared by 5 bases and J by 1 base, with 12 bases between. Here the CDR3 reads CSARDNFSNQPQHF. The CDR3 DNA is TGCAGTGCTCGGGACAATTTCAGCAATCAGCCCCAGCATTTT.

As for this clonotype: The junction departs from germline at one end; a sequencing error may be responsible. The CDR3 here is CASSQRTSERQGYNEQFF. The CDR3 DNA sequence: TGTGCCAGCAGCCAGAGGACTAGCGAGAGGCAAGGTTACAATGAGCAGTTCTTT. The gene calls are TRBV5-4 and TRBJ2-1, with 9 bases aligning to TRBD2. Per germline, CDR1 SGHNT and CDR2 YYREEE (reference sequence). The CDR3 covers 18 residues.

As for this clonotype: A read error may be the cause here, since a much bigger clone is one base away. V is TRBV20-1 and J is TRBJ2-3; D uncertain. The CDR3 is 10 amino acids. The germline V gene has CDR1 DFQATT and CDR2 SNEGSKA (reference sequence). The CDR3 DNA is TGCAGTGCTACCCACCATACGCGGTATTTT. Translating gives CSATHHTRYF.

In this sample, this clonotype turned up many times. The rearrangement links TRBV12-3 or TRBV12-4 to TRBJ2-2; TRBD2 might be the D (6 bases). The CDR3 spans 15 residues. The ends were cut back, 7 bases at V and 6 bases at J, with 18 bases in the middle. The CDR3 nucleotides read TGTGCCAGCACTCGGTCCGGTATAGCGGCCGGGGAGCTGTTTTTT. Protein: CASTRSGIAAGELFF.

This clonotype was seen repeatedly, ten times or more. V gene TRBV19 combines with J gene TRBJ2-1, with a weak D call TRBD1 (5 bases). V lost 3 bases and J 7 bases, leaving 10 bases between the germline ends. Germline V gene data show CDR1 as LNHDA and CDR2 as SQIVND (reference sequence). The CDR3 contains 13 residues. The CDR3 region is CASSIFQGNEQFF. The CDR3, as DNA: TGTGCCAGTAGTATTTTTCAGGGAAATGAGCAGTTCTTC.

This clonotype came up many times. In DNA form, the CDR3 reads TGCAGCGTTGTTCTGAGGGGGAGGCGGAGTCTGGGCTCCTACGAGCAGTACTTC. Residues: CSVVLRGRRSLGSYEQYF. The chain combines TRBV29-1 with TRBJ2-7; the D gene could be TRBD1 or TRBD2 (6 bases each). The CDR3 covers 18 residues. V was shortened by 4 bases and J by 0 bases, with 25 bases between the two germline ends. Per germline, CDR1 SQVTM and CDR2 ANQGSEA.

This clonotype was recorded many times. The rearrangement links TRBV6-5 to TRBJ2-3; no reliable D call. From germline, CDR1 is MNHEY and CDR2 SVGAGI. V lost 6 bases, J lost 2 bases, and 15 bases lay in between. The CDR3 is made up of 15 amino acids. CDR3 sequence (DNA): TGTGCCAGCAGATCCGACTCCTTGGACACAGATACGCAGTATTTT. Its protein is CASRSDSLDTDTQYF.

This clonotype was seen many times. The V call is TRBV12-3 or TRBV12-4, the J call TRBJ1-1, with D unclear. CDR3 length: 11 amino acids. V lost 2 bases and J lost 7, with 5 bases in between. The CDR3 DNA reads as TGTGCCAGCAGTTTAAGATATGAAGCTTTCTTT. It translates to CASSLRYEAFF.

In its sample, this clonotype was seen many times. The rearrangement uses TRBV7-9 and TRBJ1-6; TRBD1 matches at 9 bases. CDR3 length equals 16 residues. The germline V gene encodes CDR1 SEHNR and CDR2 FQNEAQ (reference sequence). V was clipped by 5 bases and J by 7 bases; unmatched bases: 9. The CDR3 sequence: CASSSTGGLVNSPLHF. In DNA form, the CDR3 reads TGTGCCAGCAGCAGCACAGGGGGCTTGGTAAATTCACCCCTCCACTTT.

Points on this clonotype: A much larger clone sits a single nucleotide away, making a read error possible. CDR3 nucleotide sequence: TGTGCCGCCAGCCCGAATCGGGAGACCCAGTACTTC. This encodes CAASPNRETQYF. The chain is built from TRBV15 and TRBJ2-5; D is uncertain. The CDR3 contains 12 residues. Germline V gives CDR1 LNHNV, CDR2 YYDKDF (reference sequence).

This clonotype has ten or more counts. V is TRBV12-3 or TRBV12-4 and J is TRBJ2-3, with no clear D. The V end was cut by 3 bases, the J end by 1 base, with 5 bases between. This CDR3 is built from 13 residues. The CDR3 sequence: CASSLMGTDTQYF. For the CDR3, the DNA is TGTGCCAGCAGTTTGATGGGCACAGATACGCAGTATTTT.

Of note for this clonotype: The junction does not match germline at one end; this may be a read error. This chain uses TRBV4-2 with TRBJ1-1, with a tentative D call TRBD1 (5 bases). This CDR3 is 14 amino acids long. Per the germline V gene, CDR1 is LGHNA and CDR2 is YNFKEQ. CDR3 sequence (DNA): TGTGCCAGCAGCGAAGAGGGGATCCACACTGAAGCTTTCTTT. Amino acids: CASSEEGIHTEAFF.

This clonotype was picked up many times. The chain joins TRBV15 to TRBJ2-1; 7 bases line up with TRBD2. With V trimmed by 0 bases and J by 8 bases, 7 bases remained unmatched. Germline V gene data show CDR1 as LNHNV and CDR2 as YYDKDF (reference sequence). The CDR3 runs to 15 residues. Here the CDR3 DNA reads TGTGCCACCAGCAGAGACCCAGCGGGATATGATGAGCAGTTCTTC. It specifies CATSRDPAGYDEQFF.

This clonotype was recorded many times. The rearrangement joins TRBV7-6 to TRBJ2-1; 13 bases align to TRBD2. The germline CDR1 and CDR2 sequences are SGHVS and FNYEAQ. V was clipped by 6 bases and J by 4 bases; unmatched bases: 6. The CDR3 is 16 amino acids. CDR3 loop: CASRPTTSGRYNEQFF. The CDR3 DNA sequence: TGTGCCAGCAGACCTACGACTAGCGGGAGGTACAATGAGCAGTTCTTC.

This clonotype has at least ten counts. V and J are TRBV5-1 and TRBJ2-1; D is uncertain. This CDR3 spans 13 amino acids. Germline V gene lookup returns CDR1 SGHRS and CDR2 YFSETQ. V was pared by 0 bases and J by 4 bases, with 5 bases between. The CDR3 DNA is TGCGCCAGCAGCTTGGACGTATACAATGAGCAGTTCTTC. Translation: CASSLDVYNEQFF.

V usage is TRBV29-1 and J usage is TRBJ2-1, with D unresolved. Trimming removed 7 bases from V and 3 bases from J, with 13 bases in between. CDR3 length: 13 amino acids. The germline CDR1 and CDR2 sequences are SQVTM and ANQGSEA. CDR3 in DNA: TGCAGCGCACGACTTAAAAACTACAATGAGCAGTTCTTC. It encodes CSARLKNYNEQFF.

This clonotype was seen repeatedly, ten times or more. The chain joins TRBV5-4 to TRBJ2-2, with 7 bases identical to TRBD2. The ends lost 3 bases at V and 5 bases at J; junction bases unmatched: 4. This CDR3 has 14 residues. CDR1 is SGHNT, CDR2 YYREEE, per germline (reference sequence). The CDR3 coding sequence is TGTGCCAGCAGCTGGATCGGGGGGACCGGGGAGCTGTTTTTT. Translated: CASSWIGGTGELFF.

In this sample, this clonotype turned up many times. The chain is built from TRBV11-2 and TRBJ2-7; 8 nucleotides match TRBD1. Germline loops: CDR1 SGHAT, CDR2 FQNNGV. The CDR3 is made up of 16 amino acids. Germline trimming cut 1 base from V and 2 bases from J; bases unmatched to any gene: 7. The CDR3 sequence is CASSLVGTGSAYEQYF. Here the CDR3 DNA reads TGTGCCAGCAGCTTAGTGGGGACAGGCTCTGCCTACGAGCAGTACTTC.

This clonotype was seen many times. The chain uses TRBV5-1 and TRBJ1-1, with no clear D. With 4 bases removed from V and 6 bases from J, the gap between germline ends came to 16 bases. This CDR3 is built from 14 residues. Looked up from germline, CDR1 is SGHRS and CDR2 is YFSETQ. CDR3 in amino acids: CASSGPHPKAEAFF. The CDR3 DNA sequence: TGCGCCAGCAGCGGACCCCACCCCAAAGCTGAAGCTTTCTTT. Supplemented by reference TRBV5-1 and TRBJ1-1, the full variable domain reads KAGVTQTPRYLIKTRGQQVTLSCSPISGHRSVSWYQQTPGQGLQFLFEYFSETQRNKGNFPGRFSGRQFSNSRSEMNVSTLELGDSALYLCASSGPHPKAEAFFGQGTRLTVV.

At least ten counts were recorded for this clonotype. The J gene is TRBJ2-7, the V gene TRBV29-1; no definite D call. Germline V gene data show CDR1 as SQVTM and CDR2 as ANQGSEA. The CDR3 contains 14 residues. V lost 0 bases to trimming and J lost 3 bases, with 12 bases between them. CDR3 bases: TGCAGCGTTGAAGAAACCCGGCAGAGCTACGAGCAGTACTTC. It yields the protein CSVEETRQSYEQYF.

This clonotype was counted ten times or more. The genes are TRBV11-3 and TRBJ2-5; D is unresolved. Trimming stripped 3 bases from V and 1 base from J, with 9 bases between. This CDR3 comprises 14 residues. CDR1 is SGHNT and CDR2 is YENEEA in the germline V gene. CDR3 nucleotides: TGTGCCAGCAGCTTTGGGCACTTCCAAGAGACCCAGTACTTC. Protein: CASSFGHFQETQYF.

This chain connects TRBV25-1 to TRBJ2-5; 7 bases agree with TRBD1. The V gene's germline CDR1 is MGHDK and CDR2 SYGVNS. Trimming removed 7 bases from V and 5 bases from J; junction bases left unmatched: 16. The CDR3 has 16 amino acids. The CDR3 nucleotides read TGTGCCAGCACTCAATTAAGACCGGGACAGCCCGAGACCCAGTACTTC. Its translation is CASTQLRPGQPETQYF.